This T cell receptor (beta chain) was identified in a study of blood T cell repertoires in COVID-19. The wider study: The United States, Italy and Spain supplied acute and convalescent COVID-19 samples. From T cells, B-cell-depleted T cells, or PBMCs came the material, which was cDNA or gDNA.

Per the original data handling: Reference gene primer amplification gave estimated nucleated cell counts. Measured with immunoSEQ multiplex PCR; TCRdb has only the in-frame clones, and not every one. The DNA was the basis for D and trimming; V, J and clone size are from that table. The sample records some 370,000 clones, nearly 90% being singletons. The clonotype was recovered from a man aged 18 to 30 with active or convalescent COVID-19. Material for sequencing was peripheral blood.

Here the CDR3 DNA reads TGTGCCAGCAGTTTTGGGGGGTTCGGCACTGAAGCTTTCTTT. It translates to CASSFGGFGTEAFF. This chain links TRBV27 with TRBJ1-1, with D perhaps TRBD1 (5 bases). Trimming took off 3 bases at V and 4 bases at J, with 12 bases between the two ends. Germline CDR1 is MNHEY and CDR2 is SMNVEV (reference sequence). The CDR3 totals 14 residues.